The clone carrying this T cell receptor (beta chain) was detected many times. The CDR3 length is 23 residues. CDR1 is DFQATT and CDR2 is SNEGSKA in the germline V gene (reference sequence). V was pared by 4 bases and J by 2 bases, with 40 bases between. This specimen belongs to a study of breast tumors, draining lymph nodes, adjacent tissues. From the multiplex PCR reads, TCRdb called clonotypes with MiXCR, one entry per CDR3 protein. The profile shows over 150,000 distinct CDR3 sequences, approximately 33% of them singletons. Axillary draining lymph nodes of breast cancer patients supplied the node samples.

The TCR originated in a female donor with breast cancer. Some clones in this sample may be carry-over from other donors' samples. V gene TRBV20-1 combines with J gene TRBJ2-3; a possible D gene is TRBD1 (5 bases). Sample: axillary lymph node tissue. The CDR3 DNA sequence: TGCAGTGCTATTTGCGTGGCGAACAGGTTAGGAGCTCGCCCCAGAGCCAACACAGATACGCAGTATTTT. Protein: CSAICVANRLGARPRANTDTQYF.